Below, 29 T cell receptor beta chains from the same sample are listed, as sequenced in a study of T cell repertoires in cytomegalovirus infection. Which antigens these TCRs recognize remains unknown. TCRdb processed the reads anew with MiXCR; each CDR3 protein has one entry. The sample holds hundreds of thousands of distinct CDR3 sequences, 42% seen once. Sample: cultured PBMCs, taken from culture after CMV antigen stimulation. The source of these receptors is a human donor in good health (CMV status not recorded). Some clones in this sample may be carry-over from other donors' samples.

V and J are TRBV7-9 and TRBJ2-1; 11 bases align to TRBD1. The CDR3 is made up of 19 amino acids. After removal of 4 bases from V and 0 bases from J, the junction contained 11 bases not matched to a gene. CDR1 and CDR2 from the germline V gene are SEHNR and FQNEAQ (reference sequence). This chain's CDR3 is CASSSPTGQGDRSYNEQFF. The CDR3 DNA reads TGTGCCAGCAGCTCCCCAACGGGACAGGGGGACCGCTCCTACAATGAGCAGTTCTTC. Full variable domain (missing parts from reference TRBV7-9 and TRBJ2-1): DTGVSQNPRHKITKRGQNVTFRCDPISEHNRLYWYRQTLGQGPEFLTYFQNEAQLEKSRLLSDRFSAERPKGSFSTLEIQRTEQGDSAMYLCASSSPTGQGDRSYNEQFFGPGTRLTVL.

This clonotype was detected a few times. This chain connects TRBV6-1 to TRBJ1-1, with D tentatively TRBD1 (5 bases). The CDR3 length is 14 residues. Trimming stripped 4 bases from V and 1 base from J, with 10 bases between. CDR1 MNHNS and CDR2 SASEGT come from the germline V gene. The CDR3 sequence is CASSGGEPNTEAFF. CDR3 bases: TGTGCCAGCAGTGGGGGGGAGCCGAACACTGAAGCTTTCTTT.

For this clonotype: One junction end disagrees with the germline gene, perhaps due to a read error. The gene calls are TRBV7-8 and TRBJ2-6; weak D call: TRBD1 (6 bases). Germline lookup yields CDR1 SGHVS and CDR2 FQNEAQ. The CDR3 consists of 16 residues. The CDR3 here is CASSPADRLGVNVLTF. The CDR3 DNA reads TGTGCCAGCAGCCCAGCGGACAGACTTGGGGTCAACGTCCTGACTTTC.

J is TRBJ2-5 and V is TRBV6-6, with a possible D match to TRBD2 (6 bases). This CDR3 is built from 13 residues. From germline, CDR1 is MNHNY and CDR2 SVGAGI (reference sequence). The V and J ends lost 6 bases and 5 bases respectively, with 13 bases between them. CDR3 loop: CASSSLGGETQYF. CDR3 DNA: TGTGCCAGCAGCTCACTCGGAGGGGAGACCCAGTACTTC.

In this sample, this clonotype turned up a few times. An end of the junction differs from the germline gene, which may be a read error. The chain links TRBV5-3 to TRBJ2-1; 7 bases are a match to TRBD2. TRBV5-3 is given ORF status, its function remaining uncertain. The CDR3 runs to 16 residues. In nucleotides, the CDR3 is TGTGCCAGCAGCTTGGCCTATCGCGGGAGTAGCAATGAGCAGTTCTTC. Protein sequence: CASSLAYRGSSNEQFF.

As for this clonotype: The junction shows a germline mismatch at one end, possibly a read error. V is TRBV6-1 and J is TRBJ2-3; D is undetermined. The CDR3 loop spans 12 amino acids. CDR1 and CDR2 from the germline V gene are MNHNS and SASEGT. CDR3 sequence (DNA): TGTGCCAGCAGCGAAGGAGTCAATACGCAGTATTTT. It translates to CASSEGVNTQYF.

V usage is TRBV5-1 and J usage is TRBJ1-4, with D maybe TRBD1 (6 bases). Germline V lookup: CDR1 SGHRS, CDR2 YFSETQ. The V end was cut by 0 bases, the J end by 8 bases, with 14 bases between. This CDR3 spans 15 amino acids. In DNA form, the CDR3 reads TGCGCCAGCAGCTTGGAAGGGGGTTCCGGAGAAAAACTGTTTTTT. The encoded protein is CASSLEGGSGEKLFF.

The rearrangement links TRBV6-2 or TRBV6-3 to TRBJ2-1; no reliable D call. Trimming left V 4 bases short and J 12 bases short, with 19 bases between. Germline V gives CDR1 MNHEY, CDR2 SVGEGT. This CDR3 contains 14 residues. CDR3 sequence: CASSFLLMGGGQFF. The CDR3 region has the DNA TGTGCCAGCAGTTTCCTTTTGATGGGTGGCGGGCAGTTCTTC.

This chain links TRBV7-2 with TRBJ2-3, with 8 bases matching TRBD2. The J segment lost 0 bases and the V segment lost 3 bases, leaving 8 bases of the junction unmatched. CDR1 and CDR2 (germline): SGHTA, FQGNSA. The CDR3 is 17 residues long. CDR3 residues: CASSFSGGRPSTDTQYF. Written as DNA, the CDR3 is TGTGCCAGCAGCTTCAGCGGGGGCAGACCAAGCACAGATACGCAGTATTTT.

This sequence joins TRBV5-4 and TRBJ2-5; D remains unclear. The CDR3 is 13 residues long. The V gene's germline CDR1 is SGHNT and CDR2 YYREEE (reference sequence). Trimming stripped 4 bases from V and 5 bases from J, with 12 bases between. The CDR3 sequence is CASSPPTRETQYF. CDR3 coding DNA: TGTGCCAGCAGCCCCCCAACAAGGGAGACCCAGTACTTC.

The chain employs TRBV28 and TRBJ1-4; 8 bases line up with TRBD1. The ends lost 5 bases at V and 11 bases at J; junction bases unmatched: 10. Germline V gives CDR1 MDHEN, CDR2 SYDVKM. This CDR3 is 14 amino acids long. The CDR3 protein is CASSLTGGPRKLFF. CDR3 nucleotide sequence: TGTGCCAGCAGTCTCACAGGGGGACCACGGAAACTGTTTTTT.

The rearrangement uses TRBV5-1 and TRBJ2-7, with TRBD1 as a possible D gene (8 bases). Between the trimmed V and J ends, which lost 4 bases and 3 bases, there was a span of 20 bases. The CDR3 has 16 residues. Germline CDR1 is SGHRS and CDR2 is YFSETQ. The CDR3 protein is CASSPGGTGQDYEQYF. The CDR3 nucleotides read TGCGCCAGCAGCCCCGGGGGGACAGGACAGGACTACGAGCAGTACTTC.

The chain joins TRBV27 to TRBJ2-4; the D gene is possibly TRBD2 (6 bases). Between the trimmed V and J ends, which lost 5 bases and 1 base, there was a span of 15 bases. Per germline, CDR1 MNHEY and CDR2 SMNVEV (reference sequence). The CDR3 spans 16 residues. CDR3 bases: TGTGCCAGCAGTCTACCCGTCCGGGGGGCCAAAAACATTCAGTACTTC. Translating gives CASSLPVRGAKNIQYF.

The chain joins TRBV7-2 to TRBJ2-5, with 14 bases matching TRBD2. V lost 1 base, J lost 1 base, and 2 bases stayed unmatched. CDR3 size: 17 residues. Germline CDR1 is SGHTA and CDR2 is FQGNSA. The CDR3 loop reads CASSLGLAGGSQETQYF. CDR3 coding DNA: TGTGCCAGCAGCTTAGGACTAGCGGGGGGGTCCCAAGAGACCCAGTACTTC.

CDR3 sequence reads: CASSLGRSGTEAFF. CDR3 nucleotide sequence: TGTGCCAGCAGCTTAGGTCGGTCGGGCACTGAAGCTTTCTTT. The chain links TRBV7-2 to TRBJ1-1; D is unresolved. This CDR3 has 14 residues. The V gene's germline CDR1 is SGHTA and CDR2 FQGNSA. The V gene lost 1 base and the J gene lost 4 bases, with 10 bases spanning the gap. The full variable domain, its missing parts supplied by reference TRBV7-2 and TRBJ1-1, is GAGVSQSPSNKVTEKGKDVELRCDPISGHTALYWYRQSLGQGLEFLIYFQGNSAPDKSGLPSDRFSAERTGGSVSTLTIQRTQQEDSAVYLCASSLGRSGTEAFFGQGTRLTVV.

V and J are TRBV6-2 or TRBV6-3 and TRBJ1-3, with D possibly being TRBD1 (6 bases). The V gene's germline CDR1 is MNHEY and CDR2 SVGEGT. This CDR3 spans 15 amino acids. The CDR3 protein is CASTRGAVSGNTIYF. Written as DNA, the CDR3 is TGTGCATCGACCCGGGGGGCAGTCTCTGGAAACACCATATATTTT.

This chain connects TRBV7-8 to TRBJ1-6, with no clear D. The ends were cut back, 1 base at V and 0 bases at J, with 10 bases in the middle. Germline CDR1 reads SGHVS; CDR2 reads FQNEAQ. The CDR3 has 17 amino acids. CDR3 sequence (DNA): TGTGCCAGCAGCTTAGACGGCAGAAGCTCCTATAATTCACCCCTCCACTTT. This sequence encodes CASSLDGRSSYNSPLHF.

This clonotype came up a few times. This chain uses TRBV6-2 or TRBV6-3 with TRBJ2-4; maybe TRBD1 (5 bases). Trimming cost V 3 bases and J 8 bases, with 23 bases left between them. Germline CDR1 is MNHEY and CDR2 is SVGEGT. This CDR3 region has 17 residues. CDR3 sequence (DNA): TGTGCCAGCAGTTATTATTCTGTTCCGGCAGGACAACACATTCAGTACTTC. Residues: CASSYYSVPAGQHIQYF.

This clonotype came up a few times. V and J are TRBV11-2 and TRBJ2-3; 10 bases match TRBD1. Germline CDR1 and CDR2: SGHAT and FQNNGV. This CDR3 is built from 17 residues. The trim removed 0 bases at V and 4 bases at J, leaving 7 bases unmatched. CDR3 region: CASSLDLWGQGPDTQYF. As DNA, the CDR3 is TGTGCCAGCAGCTTAGACTTGTGGGGACAGGGGCCAGATACGCAGTATTTT.

This clonotype was picked up a small number of times. The V call is TRBV7-2, the J call TRBJ2-7, with D possibly matching TRBD1 (6 bases). Germline values: CDR1 SGHTA, CDR2 FQGNSA. The V gene lost 2 bases and the J gene lost 2 bases, with 13 bases spanning the gap. The CDR3 sequence is 15 residues long. CDR3: CASSLKTGPTYEQYF. The CDR3 nucleotides read TGTGCCAGCAGCTTAAAAACAGGGCCGACCTACGAGCAGTACTTC.

The sample holds a few counts of this clonotype. The chain recombines TRBV12-3 or TRBV12-4 with TRBJ2-1; 13 bases are a match to TRBD2. Trimming removed 6 bases from V and 2 bases from J; junction bases left unmatched: 1. This CDR3 spans 15 amino acids. The CDR3, as DNA: TGTGCCAGCAGGGGGACTAGCGGGACCTACAATGAGCAGTTCTTC. This encodes CASRGTSGTYNEQFF.

The chain joins TRBV27 to TRBJ1-5; D could derive from TRBD1 or TRBD2 (6 bases each). Matching the DNA end better, TRBJ2-3 makes the J call doubtful. The CDR3 contains 15 residues. Looked up from germline, CDR1 is MNHEY and CDR2 is SMNVEV (reference sequence). CDR3 in amino acids: CASSLFGGRGQPQYF. The CDR3, as DNA: TGTGCCAGCAGTTTATTTGGGGGGCGAGGTCAGCCCCAGTATTTT.

The CDR3 DNA sequence: TGTGCCAGCAGTGAACGGCGTGCCTCTGGAAACACCATATATTTT. It specifies CASSERRASGNTIYF. V and J are TRBV2 and TRBJ1-3; no clear D. The V gene's germline CDR1 is SNHLY and CDR2 FYNNEI. This CDR3 comprises 15 residues. V gave up 2 bases and J gave up 0 bases, with 8 bases separating them.

The chain links TRBV28 to TRBJ1-2; D gene ambiguous. The CDR3 contains 9 residues. V was clipped by 11 bases and J by 8 bases, with 9 bases between them. Germline values: CDR1 MDHEN, CDR2 SYDVKM. The CDR3 DNA sequence: TGTGCCGTAGGTTTAGGCTACACCTTC. Protein: CAVGLGYTF.

This clonotype turned up a few times. The V and J genes are TRBV20-1 and TRBJ1-5; no firm D call. The CDR3 contains 14 residues. V was pared by 4 bases and J by 1 base, with 11 bases between. Germline lookup yields CDR1 DFQATT and CDR2 SNEGSKA (reference sequence). CDR3 sequence: CSATRWESNQPQHF. The CDR3 DNA sequence: TGCAGTGCTACACGGTGGGAGAGCAATCAGCCCCAGCATTTT.

The V and J genes are TRBV12-3 or TRBV12-4 and TRBJ2-5; the D is unclear. The CDR3 runs to 11 residues. V lost 5 bases, J lost 10 bases, and 11 bases lay in between. DNA for the CDR3: TGTGCCAGCAGTCAAGGTGGCTACCAGTACTTC. The encoded protein is CASSQGGYQYF.

The V call is TRBV5-1, the J call TRBJ2-2; D possibly uses TRBD1 or TRBD2 (5 bases each). From germline, CDR1 is SGHRS and CDR2 YFSETQ. The CDR3 totals 17 residues. With 0 bases removed from V and 2 bases from J, the gap between germline ends came to 14 bases. The CDR3 spells CASSLDAQGPNTGELFF. The CDR3 coding sequence is TGCGCCAGCAGCTTGGATGCGCAGGGACCAAACACCGGGGAGCTGTTTTTT. The full variable domain, rest sourced from reference TRBV5-1 and TRBJ2-2, is KAGVTQTPRYLIKTRGQQVTLSCSPISGHRSVSWYQQTPGQGLQFLFEYFSETQRNKGNFPGRFSGRQFSNSRSEMNVSTLELGDSALYLCASSLDAQGPNTGELFFGEGSRLTVL.

This clonotype was counted a few times. The chain joins TRBV6-5 to TRBJ2-1; 9 bases agree with TRBD2. Germline-derived CDR1 and CDR2 are MNHEY and SVGAGI. V was clipped by 2 bases and J by 8 bases; unmatched bases: 7. CDR3 length: 15 amino acids. The CDR3 DNA is TGTGCCAGCAGTTACGGCGGGAGGGCCGAGGATGAGCAGTTCTTC. Its protein is CASSYGGRAEDEQFF.

The chain joins TRBV5-1 to TRBJ2-3, with 7 bases lining up with TRBD1. The V segment lost 4 bases and the J segment 3 bases; nucleotides outside the gene matches: 5. The CDR3 has 14 amino acids. Germline V gene sequence: CDR1 SGHRS, CDR2 YFSETQ. CDR3 DNA sequence: TGCGCCAGCAGCGGGGACAGCGCAACAGATACGCAGTATTTT. Translating it yields CASSGDSATDTQYF.